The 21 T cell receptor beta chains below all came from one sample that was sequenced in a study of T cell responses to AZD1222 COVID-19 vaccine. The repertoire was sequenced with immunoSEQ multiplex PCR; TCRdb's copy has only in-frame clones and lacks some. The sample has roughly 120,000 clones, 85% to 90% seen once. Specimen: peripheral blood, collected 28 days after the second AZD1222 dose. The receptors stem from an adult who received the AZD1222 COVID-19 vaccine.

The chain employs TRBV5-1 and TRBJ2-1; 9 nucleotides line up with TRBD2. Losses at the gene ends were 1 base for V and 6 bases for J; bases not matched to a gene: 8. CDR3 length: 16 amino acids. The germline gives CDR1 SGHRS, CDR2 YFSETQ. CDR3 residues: CASSLPTSGSPNEQFF. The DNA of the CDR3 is TGCGCCAGCAGCTTGCCGACTAGCGGATCACCCAATGAGCAGTTCTTC. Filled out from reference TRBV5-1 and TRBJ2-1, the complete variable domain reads KAGVTQTPRYLIKTRGQQVTLSCSPISGHRSVSWYQQTPGQGLQFLFEYFSETQRNKGNFPGRFSGRQFSNSRSEMNVSTLELGDSALYLCASSLPTSGSPNEQFFGPGTRLTVL.

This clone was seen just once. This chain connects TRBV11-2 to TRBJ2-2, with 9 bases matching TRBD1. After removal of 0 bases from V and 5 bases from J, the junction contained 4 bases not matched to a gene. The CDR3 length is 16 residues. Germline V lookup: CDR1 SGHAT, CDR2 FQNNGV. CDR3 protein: CASSLEYRGRTGELFF. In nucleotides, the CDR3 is TGTGCCAGCAGCTTAGAGTACAGGGGGCGGACCGGGGAGCTGTTTTTT.

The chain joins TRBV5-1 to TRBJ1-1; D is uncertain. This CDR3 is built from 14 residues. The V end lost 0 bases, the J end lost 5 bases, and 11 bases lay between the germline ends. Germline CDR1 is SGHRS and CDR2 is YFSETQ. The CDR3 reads CASSLEKLRTEAFF. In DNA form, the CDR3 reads TGCGCCAGCAGCTTGGAAAAGTTGCGGACTGAAGCTTTCTTT. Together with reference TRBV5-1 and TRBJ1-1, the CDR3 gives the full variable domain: KAGVTQTPRYLIKTRGQQVTLSCSPISGHRSVSWYQQTPGQGLQFLFEYFSETQRNKGNFPGRFSGRQFSNSRSEMNVSTLELGDSALYLCASSLEKLRTEAFFGQGTRLTVV.

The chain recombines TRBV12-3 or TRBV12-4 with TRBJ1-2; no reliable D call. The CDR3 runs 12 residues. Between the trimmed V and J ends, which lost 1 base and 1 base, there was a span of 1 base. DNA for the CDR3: TGTGCCAGCAGTTTAGTTAACTATGGCTACACCTTC. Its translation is CASSLVNYGYTF.

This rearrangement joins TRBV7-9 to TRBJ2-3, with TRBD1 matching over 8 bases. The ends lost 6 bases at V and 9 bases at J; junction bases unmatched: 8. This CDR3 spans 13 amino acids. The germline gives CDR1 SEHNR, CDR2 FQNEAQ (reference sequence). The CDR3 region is CASRYYDRGTQYF. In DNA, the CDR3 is TGTGCCAGCAGATACTACGACAGGGGAACGCAGTATTTT.

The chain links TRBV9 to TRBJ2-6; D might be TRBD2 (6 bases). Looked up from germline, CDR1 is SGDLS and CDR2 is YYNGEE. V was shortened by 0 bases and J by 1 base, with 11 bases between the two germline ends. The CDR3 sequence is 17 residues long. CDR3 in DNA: TGTGCCAGCAGCGTAGAATCGGGGGAATCTGGGGCCAACGTCCTGACTTTC. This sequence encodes CASSVESGESGANVLTF. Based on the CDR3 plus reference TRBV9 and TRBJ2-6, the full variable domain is DSGVTQTPKHLITATGQRVTLRCSPRSGDLSVYWYQQSLDQGLQFLIQYYNGEERAKGNILERFSAQQFPDLHSELNLSSLELGDSALYFCASSVESGESGANVLTFGAGSRLTVL.

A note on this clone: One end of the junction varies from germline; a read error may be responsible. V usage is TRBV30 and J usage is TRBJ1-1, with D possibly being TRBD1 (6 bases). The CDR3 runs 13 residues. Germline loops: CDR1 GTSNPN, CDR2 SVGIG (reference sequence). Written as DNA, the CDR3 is TGTGCCGGGAGGGGGGACCTGAACACTGAAGCTTTCTTT. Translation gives CAGRGDLNTEAFF. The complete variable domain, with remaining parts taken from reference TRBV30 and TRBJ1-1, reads SQTIHQWPATLVQPVGSPLSLECTVEGTSNPNLYWYRQAAGRGLQLLFYSVGIGQISSEVPQNLSASRPQDRQFILSSKKLLLSDSGFYLCAGRGDLNTEAFFGQGTRLTVV.

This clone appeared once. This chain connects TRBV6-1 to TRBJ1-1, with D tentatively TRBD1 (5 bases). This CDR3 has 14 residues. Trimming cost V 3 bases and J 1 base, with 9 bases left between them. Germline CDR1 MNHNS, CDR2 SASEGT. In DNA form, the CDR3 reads TGTGCCAGCAGTGATGGAGGGGAGAACACTGAAGCTTTCTTT. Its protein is CASSDGGENTEAFF.

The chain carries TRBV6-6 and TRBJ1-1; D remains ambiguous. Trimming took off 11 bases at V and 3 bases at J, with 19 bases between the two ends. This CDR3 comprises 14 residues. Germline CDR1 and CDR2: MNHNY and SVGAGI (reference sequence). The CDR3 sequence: CAGIKGGTDTEAFF. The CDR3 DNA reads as TGTGCCGGAATAAAGGGTGGAACCGACACTGAAGCTTTCTTT.

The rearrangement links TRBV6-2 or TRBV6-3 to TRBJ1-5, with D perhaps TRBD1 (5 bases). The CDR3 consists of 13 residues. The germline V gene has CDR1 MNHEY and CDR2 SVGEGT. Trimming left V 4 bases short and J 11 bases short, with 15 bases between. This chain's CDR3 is CASSWGPRMAQHF. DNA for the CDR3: TGTGCCAGCAGTTGGGGACCGCGTATGGCCCAGCATTTT.

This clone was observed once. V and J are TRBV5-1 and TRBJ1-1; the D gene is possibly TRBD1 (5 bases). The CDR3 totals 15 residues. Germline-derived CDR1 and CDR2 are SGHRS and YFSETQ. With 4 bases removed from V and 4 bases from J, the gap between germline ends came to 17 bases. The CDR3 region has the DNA TGCGCCAGCAGCCTGGCGGGAGGGGTGGGCACTGAAGCTTTCTTT. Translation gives CASSLAGGVGTEAFF.

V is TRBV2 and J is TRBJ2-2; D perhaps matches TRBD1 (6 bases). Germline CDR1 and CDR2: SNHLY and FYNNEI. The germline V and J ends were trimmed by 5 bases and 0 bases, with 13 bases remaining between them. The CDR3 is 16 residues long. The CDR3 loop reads CASSQTGTSNTGELFF. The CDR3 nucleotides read TGTGCCAGCAGTCAAACCGGGACATCGAACACCGGGGAGCTGTTTTTT.

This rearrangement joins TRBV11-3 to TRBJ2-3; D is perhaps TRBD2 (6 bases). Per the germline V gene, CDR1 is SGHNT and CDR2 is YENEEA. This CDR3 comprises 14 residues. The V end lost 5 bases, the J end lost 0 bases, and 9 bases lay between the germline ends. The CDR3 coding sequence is TGTGCCAGCAGCCCTGGGACTAGCACAGATACGCAGTATTTT. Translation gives CASSPGTSTDTQYF.

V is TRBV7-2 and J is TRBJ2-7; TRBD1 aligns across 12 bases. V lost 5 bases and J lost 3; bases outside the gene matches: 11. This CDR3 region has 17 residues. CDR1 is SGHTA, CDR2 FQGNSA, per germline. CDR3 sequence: CASSLGRDRGRDYEQYF. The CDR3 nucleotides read TGTGCCAGCAGCCTTGGCCGGGACAGGGGGCGCGACTACGAGCAGTACTTC.

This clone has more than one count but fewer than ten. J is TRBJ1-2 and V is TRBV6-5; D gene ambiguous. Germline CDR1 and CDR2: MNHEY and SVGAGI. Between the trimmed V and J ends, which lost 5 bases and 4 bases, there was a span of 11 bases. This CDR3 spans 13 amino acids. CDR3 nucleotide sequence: TGTGCCAGCAGTACCGGGGTTCGCTATGGCTACACCTTC. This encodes CASSTGVRYGYTF.

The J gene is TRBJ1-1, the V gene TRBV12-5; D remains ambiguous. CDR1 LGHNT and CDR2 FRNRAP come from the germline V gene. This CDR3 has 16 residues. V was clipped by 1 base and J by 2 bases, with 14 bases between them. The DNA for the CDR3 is TGTGCTAGTGGTTTGGGTGGGATCGTAAGAAACACTGAAGCTTTCTTT. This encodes CASGLGGIVRNTEAFF.

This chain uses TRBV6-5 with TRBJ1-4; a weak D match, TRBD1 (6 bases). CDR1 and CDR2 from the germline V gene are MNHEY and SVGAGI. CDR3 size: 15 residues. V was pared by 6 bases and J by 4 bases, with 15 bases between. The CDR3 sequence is CASRARGGGNEKLFF. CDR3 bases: TGTGCCAGCAGGGCGAGGGGGGGAGGTAATGAAAAACTGTTTTTT.

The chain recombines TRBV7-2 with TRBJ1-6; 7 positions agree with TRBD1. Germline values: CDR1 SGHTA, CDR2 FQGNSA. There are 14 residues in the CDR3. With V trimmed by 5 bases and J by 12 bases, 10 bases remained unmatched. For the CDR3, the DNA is TGTGCCAGCAGCCGGGACAGTTTGACCCAACCCCTCCACTTT. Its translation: CASSRDSLTQPLHF.

The CDR3 coding sequence is TGTGCCAGTACCCCAGTAGGACAGGGAGGAACTAGCATTCAGTACTTC. Translating it yields CASTPVGQGGTSIQYF. This chain links TRBV19 with TRBJ2-4; TRBD1 aligns across 8 bases. This CDR3 has 16 residues. With 7 bases clipped from V and 9 bases from J, the junction kept 17 bases outside the gene matches. Looked up from germline, CDR1 is LNHDA and CDR2 is SQIVND (reference sequence).

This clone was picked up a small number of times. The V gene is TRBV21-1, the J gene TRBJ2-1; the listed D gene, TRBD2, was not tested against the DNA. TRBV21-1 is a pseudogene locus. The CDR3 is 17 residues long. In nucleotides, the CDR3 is TGTGCCAGCAGCAAAGAAATGGCTAGCGGGGGGCCAGGGGGACCGTTCTTC. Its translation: CASSKEMASGGPGGPFF.

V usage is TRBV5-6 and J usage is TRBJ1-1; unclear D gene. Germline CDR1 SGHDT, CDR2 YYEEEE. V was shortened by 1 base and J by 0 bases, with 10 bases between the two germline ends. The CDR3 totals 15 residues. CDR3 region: CASSLTQRLNTEAFF. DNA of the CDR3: TGTGCCAGCAGCTTGACACAGAGATTGAACACTGAAGCTTTCTTT. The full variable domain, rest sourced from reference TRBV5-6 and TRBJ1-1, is DAGVTQSPTHLIKTRGQQVTLRCSPKSGHDTVSWYQQALGQGPQFIFQYYEEEERQRGNFPDRFSGHQFPNYSSELNVNALLLGDSALYLCASSLTQRLNTEAFFGQGTRLTVV.